One and the same sample provided the 26 T cell receptor beta chains below, sequenced in a study of T cell responses to AZD1222 COVID-19 vaccine. Sequencing was performed with immunoSEQ multiplex PCR; in TCRdb, only in-frame clones are kept and a portion is missing. Of around 130,000 clones listed, 88% are singletons. This specimen consisted of peripheral blood, obtained 28 days after the second AZD1222 dose. Receptors were obtained from an adult who received the AZD1222 COVID-19 vaccine.

CDR3 nucleotides: TGTGCCAGTACCACACAGGGGGCGCGGAGATCCTACAATGAGCAGTTCTTC. Protein sequence: CASTTQGARRSYNEQFF. The V and J genes are TRBV19 and TRBJ2-1, with TRBD1 identical over 9 bases. The CDR3 sequence is 17 residues long. CDR1 and CDR2 from the germline V gene are LNHDA and SQIVND (reference sequence). The V and J ends lost 7 bases and 1 base, in that order; junction bases with no gene match: 11.

This clone was detected a few times. The rearrangement joins TRBV11-3 to TRBJ2-5; D is undetermined. V was trimmed by 3 bases and J by 5 bases, leaving 10 bases between them. Germline lookup yields CDR1 SGHNT and CDR2 YENEEA. This CDR3 is built from 13 residues. CDR3 nucleotide sequence: TGTGCCAGCAGCTTCGACCGTGCGGAGACCCAGTACTTC. It specifies CASSFDRAETQYF.

The rearrangement links TRBV6-5 to TRBJ1-3; D is unresolved. The CDR3 contains 12 residues. The germline CDR1 and CDR2 sequences are MNHEY and SVGAGI. The CDR3 DNA sequence: TGTGCGACCACAGTCTCTGGAAACACCATATATTTT. Residues: CATTVSGNTIYF.

This clone was counted once. The chain uses TRBV5-1 and TRBJ1-1, with D possibly being TRBD1 (5 bases). Germline V CDR1 and CDR2: SGHRS, YFSETQ. The V and J ends lost 0 bases and 9 bases respectively, with 15 bases between them. The CDR3 is made up of 14 amino acids. This chain's CDR3 is CASSLGAGLLQAFF. CDR3 nucleotide sequence: TGCGCCAGCAGCTTGGGGGCAGGGCTACTCCAAGCTTTCTTT.

The rearrangement links TRBV28 to TRBJ1-1, with D hard to call. V shed 6 bases and J shed 8 bases, with 22 bases lying between them. The CDR3 covers 15 residues. Per the germline V gene, CDR1 is MDHEN and CDR2 is SYDVKM. DNA for the CDR3: TGTGCCAGCAGGCCATACCCAGGACCGTCACACGAAGCTTTCTTT. Its translation is CASRPYPGPSHEAFF.

CDR3 residues: CATSSSGLDRNEQFF. In DNA, the CDR3 is TGTGCCACCAGCAGTAGTGGGCTAGATCGGAATGAGCAGTTCTTC. This chain links TRBV15 with TRBJ2-1; D remains ambiguous. Trimming pared 3 bases from V and 7 bases from J, leaving 16 bases between. Germline assignment: CDR1 LNHNV and CDR2 YYDKDF (reference sequence). There are 15 residues in the CDR3.

The CDR3 protein is CASSQDAVIQETQYF. The DNA for the CDR3 is TGCGCCAGCAGCCAAGATGCTGTGATTCAAGAGACCCAGTACTTC. V gene TRBV4-3 combines with J gene TRBJ2-5; D is unclear. Germline CDR1 is LGHNA and CDR2 is YSLEER. V shed 0 bases and J shed 2 bases, with 10 bases lying between them. The CDR3 has 15 residues.

The V call is TRBV2, the J call TRBJ1-5, with D perhaps TRBD1 (5 bases). Trimming left V 10 bases short and J 0 bases short, with 16 bases between. Germline V gene lookup returns CDR1 SNHLY and CDR2 FYNNEI. There are 15 residues in the CDR3. CDR3 amino acids: CATKIGAYSNQPQHF. Written as DNA, the CDR3 is TGTGCCACCAAAATTGGGGCTTATAGCAATCAGCCCCAGCATTTT.

V usage is TRBV7-9 and J usage is TRBJ2-5; perhaps D is TRBD1 or TRBD2 (5 bases each). Trimming took off 5 bases at V and 2 bases at J, with 12 bases between the two ends. From germline, CDR1 is SEHNR and CDR2 FQNEAQ (reference sequence). The CDR3 extends over 14 amino acids. CDR3 DNA: TGTGCCAGCAGCCAACGTGGGGGTCAAGAGACCCAGTACTTC. This sequence encodes CASSQRGGQETQYF. The whole variable domain, remainder taken from reference TRBV7-9 and TRBJ2-5, is DTGVSQNPRHKITKRGQNVTFRCDPISEHNRLYWYRQTLGQGPEFLTYFQNEAQLEKSRLLSDRFSAERPKGSFSTLEIQRTEQGDSAMYLCASSQRGGQETQYFGPGTRLLVL.

The chain employs TRBV18 and TRBJ2-7; 12 positions match TRBD1. Per germline, CDR1 KGHSH and CDR2 LQKENI. V gave up 7 bases and J gave up 6 bases; unmatched junction bases: 4. The CDR3 runs to 13 residues. DNA for the CDR3: TGTGCCAGCTACCGGGACAGGGGGCTCGAGCAGTACTTC. Encoded protein: CASYRDRGLEQYF.

The chain uses TRBV18 and TRBJ1-6; D is uncertain. This CDR3 region has 18 residues. CDR1 and CDR2 from the germline V gene are KGHSH and LQKENI. Trimming stripped 2 bases from V and 0 bases from J, with 14 bases between. The CDR3 loop is CASSPARLQSSYNSPLHF. For the CDR3, the DNA is TGTGCCAGCTCACCAGCAAGGCTACAGAGCTCCTATAATTCACCCCTCCACTTT.

The rearrangement links TRBV19 to TRBJ2-7; possibly TRBD1 or TRBD2 for D (5 bases each). The CDR3 sequence is 13 residues long. Trimming left V 5 bases short and J 6 bases short, with 14 bases between. CDR1 is LNHDA and CDR2 is SQIVND in the germline V gene (reference sequence). As DNA, the CDR3 is TGTGCCAGTAGTTCCGTTCGAGGGGTCGAGCAGTACTTC. Protein product: CASSSVRGVEQYF. The variable domain in full, with the rest retrieved from reference TRBV19 and TRBJ2-7, is DGGITQSPKYLFRKEGQNVTLSCEQNLNHDAMYWYRQDPGQGLRLIYYSQIVNDFQKGDIAEGYSVSREKKESFPLTVTSAQKNPTAFYLCASSSVRGVEQYFGPGTRLTVT.

The J gene is TRBJ2-7, the V gene TRBV11-2; 12 bases are shared with TRBD1. The CDR3 covers 16 residues. CDR1 and CDR2 (germline): SGHAT, FQNNGV. V was clipped by 5 bases and J by 6 bases; unmatched bases: 11. CDR3 bases: TGTGCCAGCAGCCACCGAAGGGGACAGGGGGCTACCGAGCAGTACTTC. Amino acid sequence: CASSHRRGQGATEQYF.

The CDR3 loop is CASSQGQGIYSNQPQHF. The CDR3 nucleotides are TGTGCCAGCTCACAGGGACAGGGGATATATAGCAATCAGCCCCAGCATTTT. The rearrangement links TRBV18 to TRBJ1-5; 10 positions match TRBD1. Germline trimming cut 4 bases from V and 0 bases from J; bases unmatched to any gene: 6. Germline V gene lookup returns CDR1 KGHSH and CDR2 LQKENI. The CDR3 sequence is 17 residues long.

The chain joins TRBV13 to TRBJ2-6, with D maybe TRBD2 (6 bases). From germline, CDR1 is PRHDT and CDR2 FYEKMQ (reference sequence). The CDR3 sequence is 17 residues long. Between the trimmed V and J ends, which lost 5 bases and 0 bases, there was a span of 14 bases. The CDR3 is CASSPGLASSGANVLTF. As DNA, the CDR3 is TGTGCCAGCAGCCCGGGACTGGCGAGCTCTGGGGCCAACGTCCTGACTTTC.

The chain's CDR3 is CSVDFAPPNEQFF. As DNA, the CDR3 is TGCAGCGTTGACTTCGCGCCTCCGAATGAGCAGTTCTTC. The chain employs TRBV29-1 and TRBJ2-1, with D uncertain. V lost 3 bases and J 7 bases, leaving 13 bases between the germline ends. This CDR3 contains 13 residues. CDR1 is SQVTM and CDR2 is ANQGSEA in the germline V gene.

The CDR3 nucleotides read TGTGCCAGCAGTTACTCGGGACCGCCGAATTCACCCCTCCACTTT. This translates into CASSYSGPPNSPLHF. This chain uses TRBV6-5 with TRBJ1-6; possibly TRBD1 for D (5 bases). V shed 0 bases and J shed 7 bases, with 10 bases lying between them. The CDR3 has 15 amino acids. Germline lookup yields CDR1 MNHEY and CDR2 SVGAGI.

This clone was counted only a few times. The V call is TRBV7-2, the J call TRBJ1-1; 8 bases align to TRBD1. The CDR3 has 18 amino acids. Germline V gene data show CDR1 as SGHTA and CDR2 as FQGNSA. V lost 5 bases and J lost 2; bases outside the gene matches: 16. CDR3 in amino acids: CASSPRQGRGRKNTEAFF. CDR3 sequence (DNA): TGTGCCAGCAGCCCCCGGCAGGGCAGGGGGCGCAAAAACACTGAAGCTTTCTTT.

This rearrangement joins TRBV9 to TRBJ2-3, with D maybe TRBD1 (5 bases). The CDR3 totals 15 residues. V gave up 7 bases and J gave up 0 bases, with 15 bases separating them. The V gene's germline CDR1 is SGDLS and CDR2 YYNGEE. This CDR3 is CASGALPSSTDTQYF. Written as DNA, the CDR3 is TGTGCCAGCGGGGCCTTACCTTCTAGCACAGATACGCAGTATTTT.

The gene calls are TRBV19 and TRBJ1-5; 7 bases agree with TRBD1. CDR3 size: 15 residues. Germline CDR1 is LNHDA and CDR2 is SQIVND (reference sequence). Trimming removed 6 bases from V and 1 base from J; junction bases left unmatched: 6. CDR3 bases: TGTGCCAGTAGGACCAGGGGGGAGAGCAATCAGCCCCAGCATTTT. It codes for CASRTRGESNQPQHF.

The genes are TRBV6-5 and TRBJ2-7; 9 bases agree with TRBD2. There are 14 residues in the CDR3. Losses at the gene ends were 6 bases for V and 3 bases for J; bases not matched to a gene: 6. Germline CDR1 and CDR2: MNHEY and SVGAGI. CDR3 residues: CASSLAGSDYEQYF. The CDR3 coding sequence is TGTGCCAGCAGCCTAGCGGGAAGCGACTACGAGCAGTACTTC.

The V gene is TRBV25-1, the J gene TRBJ1-4; the D is unclear. The CDR3 extends over 14 amino acids. V was trimmed by 5 bases and J by 4 bases, leaving 11 bases between them. The germline V gene encodes CDR1 MGHDK and CDR2 SYGVNS. For the CDR3, the DNA is TGTGCCAGCAGTCCCCGGCAGAATAATGAAAAACTGTTTTTT. Protein sequence: CASSPRQNNEKLFF. Based on the CDR3 plus reference TRBV25-1 and TRBJ1-4, the full variable domain is EADIYQTPRYLVIGTGKKITLECSQTMGHDKMYWYQQDPGMELHLIHYSYGVNSTEKGDLSSESTVSRIRTEHFPLTLESARPSHTSQYLCASSPRQNNEKLFFGSGTQLSVL.

CDR3 DNA sequence: TGTGCCAGCAGCCGGGACAGGGGAAACACTGAAGCTTTCTTT. This codes for CASSRDRGNTEAFF. The rearrangement uses TRBV4-2 and TRBJ1-1, with 10 nucleotides matching TRBD1. Germline values: CDR1 LGHNA, CDR2 YNFKEQ. The CDR3 runs to 14 residues. V was pared by 4 bases and J by 2 bases, with 1 base of the junction left unmatched.

The J gene is TRBJ1-2, the V gene TRBV30; 7 bases line up with TRBD1. The CDR3 runs to 14 residues. Germline V CDR1 and CDR2: GTSNPN, SVGIG (reference sequence). Germline trimming cut 6 bases from V and 4 bases from J; bases unmatched to any gene: 11. The CDR3 DNA sequence: TGTGCCTGTACCTTCATGGGGACAGTCTATGGCTACACCTTC. Its translation is CACTFMGTVYGYTF. The variable domain in full, with the rest retrieved from reference TRBV30 and TRBJ1-2, is SQTIHQWPATLVQPVGSPLSLECTVEGTSNPNLYWYRQAAGRGLQLLFYSVGIGQISSEVPQNLSASRPQDRQFILSSKKLLLSDSGFYLCACTFMGTVYGYTFGSGTRLTVV.

The chain carries TRBV7-2 and TRBJ2-5; weak D call: TRBD2 (5 bases). The V end was cut by 4 bases, the J end by 5 bases, with 11 bases between. CDR1 is SGHTA and CDR2 is FQGNSA in the germline V gene. The CDR3 contains 13 residues. CDR3 DNA: TGTGCCAGCAGCTCAAGCGGCGGGGAGACCCAGTACTTC. The encoded protein is CASSSSGGETQYF.

The chain links TRBV24-1 to TRBJ2-1; TRBD2 agrees at 10 bases. V lost 6 bases and J lost 10; bases outside the gene matches: 8. This CDR3 has 14 amino acids. Looked up from germline, CDR1 is KGHDR and CDR2 is SFDVKD. The CDR3 DNA sequence: TGTGCCACCAGTCCTAGCGGGAGTTACGACGAGCAGTTCTTC. This codes for CATSPSGSYDEQFF.